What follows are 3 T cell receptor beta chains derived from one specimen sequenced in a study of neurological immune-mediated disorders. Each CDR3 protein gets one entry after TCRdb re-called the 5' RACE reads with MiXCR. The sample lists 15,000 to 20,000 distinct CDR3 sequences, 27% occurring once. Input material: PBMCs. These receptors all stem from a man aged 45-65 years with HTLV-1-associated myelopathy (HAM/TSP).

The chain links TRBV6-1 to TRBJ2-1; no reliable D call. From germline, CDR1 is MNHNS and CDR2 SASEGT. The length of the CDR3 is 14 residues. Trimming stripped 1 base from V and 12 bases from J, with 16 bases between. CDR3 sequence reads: CASSEERNLPGQFF. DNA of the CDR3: TGTGCCAGCAGTGAAGAACGGAATTTGCCCGGGCAGTTCTTC.

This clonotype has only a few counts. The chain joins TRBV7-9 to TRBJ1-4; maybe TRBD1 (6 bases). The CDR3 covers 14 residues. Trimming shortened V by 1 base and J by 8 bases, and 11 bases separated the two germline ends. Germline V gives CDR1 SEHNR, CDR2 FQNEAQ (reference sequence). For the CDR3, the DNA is TGTGCCAGCAGCTTAGGGACAGCAGAGGAAAAACTGTTTTTT. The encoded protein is CASSLGTAEEKLFF.

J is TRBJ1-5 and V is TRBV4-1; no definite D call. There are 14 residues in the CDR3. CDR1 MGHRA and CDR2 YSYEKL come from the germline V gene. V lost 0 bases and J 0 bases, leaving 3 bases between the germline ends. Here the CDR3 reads CASSQEYSNQPQHF. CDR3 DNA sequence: TGCGCCAGCAGCCAAGAGTATAGCAATCAGCCCCAGCATTTT.